This T cell receptor (beta chain) was retrieved from a study of T cells in Graves' hyperthyroidism and ophthalmopathy (dated by TCRdb to about 2019). Notes on the research overall: Peripheral blood was sampled at the time of initial diagnosis, prior to any treatment. According to the paper, TCR Vbeta CDR3 sequencing was carried out on more than 120 peripheral blood samples, which came from approximately 43 ophthalmopathy, 70 to 80 hyperthyroidism and roughly 17 progressor patients. For training and testing, the 80 to 100 patients in the discovery cohort were randomly divided in a 7:3 ratio. Whether ophthalmopathy could be predicted prospectively was tested in an independent validation cohort made up of 18 to 20 hyperthyroidism patients plus 17 patients who later progressed to ophthalmopathy. Thyroid tissue and blood T-cell repertoires from more than 5 Graves' hyperthyroidism patients were also compared in the study. Once sampling was done, hyperthyroidism patients were given methimazole at a starting dose of 30 mg daily, whereas ophthalmopathy patients were given high-dose intravenous methylprednisolone. To identify distinguishing TCR V-J signatures, a discovery cohort of about 100 patients was used, comprising some 43 with Graves' ophthalmopathy and some 57 with stable Graves' hyperthyroidism.

The TCR beta CDR3 regions were amplified from the RNA transcripts. A first-round RT-PCR of the TCR CDR3 used the HTBI primer set with the Qiagen OneStep RT-PCR kit. Libraries were constructed in a second round of multiplex PCR, after which size selection and purification were performed. Libraries were sequenced paired-end with 100 bp reads on an Illumina HiSeq2000. In the original analysis: Raw data were processed with SOAPnuke, discarding reads with adapters, uncalled bases, mean Phred below 15, or no exact constant-primer or identifier match. COPE v1.2.5 was used to merge the high-quality paired reads, and each unique nucleotide sequence was defined as a clonotype. Clonotypes were aligned to IMGT TRBV, TRBD and TRBJ reference segments using MiTCR v1.1. The analysis was restricted to V-J combinations with a frequency above 0.0001, which together covered just over 98% of the repertoires. The TCS score was defined as the ratio of F50 (clonal expansion) to E x V (chaos), calculated using BLOSUM62-based TCRdist between CDR3 peptides within each V-J. Welch's t-statistics and random forest reduced 500 to 550 V-J features to about 13, which were used in a naive Bayes classifier (R e1071). The raw public reads went through TCRdb reprocessing: fastp at Q25, MiXCR clone calling, in-frame beta chains kept. For every CDR3 protein sequence, its rows merge into one entry that carries the most common genes and DNA. These V and J calls rely on TCRdb rather than the paper's analysis. Present in this sample are 400,000 to 500,000 distinct CDR3 sequences, about an eighth of which were seen just once. Jointly, the top ten make up around a sixth of the sample.

This clonotype was picked up many times. This receptor's antigen is unknown. Base qualities are missing; no much larger clone stands one base away. Findings and caveats that apply to the study as a whole: Sample size was not statistically predetermined, and blinding of investigators to group allocation was not performed. In validation, the model predicted progression to ophthalmopathy with over 60% sensitivity and roughly 72% specificity, a median of roughly seven months before onset. Most expanded thyroid clonotypes (frequency above 0.001) were also detected in blood, a finding suggesting that blood repertoires may reflect thyroid immune responses. Ophthalmopathy was separated from stable hyperthyroidism by a 13 V-J signature model, with over 85% sensitivity and roughly 84% specificity obtained in cross-validation and 80%/75% obtained in testing.

The CDR3, cysteine through phenylalanine, is 15 amino acids long. Only the CDR3 DNA is retained, 45 bases long and in frame from the first base. CDR1 and CDR2 are drawn from the germline V gene: SGDLS, YYNGEE. From V the trimming removes 4 bases and from J it removes 1 base, while the gene matches leave 5 bases of the junction unaccounted for. Stable Graves' hyperthyroidism was defined as no progression to ophthalmopathy during 18 months of follow-up. Hyperthyroidism patients were aged 18 to 65 years and newly diagnosed, with disease duration of less than 2 months. Exclusion was applied to patients with uncontrolled infections, other autoimmune diseases, pregnancy or lactation. Diagnoses were based on clinical symptoms, serum thyroxine and TRAb, thyroid ultrasound and orbital computed tomography. PBMCs were isolated from about 9.1 ml of fresh peripheral blood by Ficoll-Paque density gradient centrifugation. Total RNA was extracted with Trizol reagent, and quality was checked on an Agilent 2100 Bioanalyzer.

This TCR was recovered from a woman under 30 with Graves' hyperthyroidism. Source material: blood. The receptor chain draws on TRBV9 and TRBJ2-3, and 8 bases in between align with TRBD2. The nucleotide sequence is TGTGCCAGCAGCCACCGGGAGGGAGGCACAGATACGCAGTATTTT. It encodes CASSHREGGTDTQYF.